The TCR beta chain described here comes from a study of PD-L1 blockade in urothelial cancer. Study background: Male sex and bladder-origin urothelial cancer characterized about 90% of the roughly 30 patients. Prior chemotherapy in patients spanned 0 to 3 regimens.

Using immunoSEQ multiplex PCR, the repertoire was profiled, and TCRdb retains in-frame clones only, with some absent. The repertoire holds about 81,000 clones, with roughly 80% as singletons. CDR1 and CDR2 (germline): GTSNPN, SVGIG (reference sequence). V dropped 4 bases and J dropped 1 base, with 17 bases sitting between them. The CDR3 totals 16 residues. Only a few counts were recorded for this clone. Described time point: pretreatment peripheral blood. The chain is built from TRBV30 and TRBJ2-1, with D possibly being TRBD2 (6 bases). The sequence was obtained from a man between 35 and 55 years old with urothelial cancer. Sequenced material: PBMCs, taken around atezolizumab (anti-PD-L1) treatment. CDR3 in DNA: TGTGCCTGGAATATAAAGGGACTCTCATCCTACAATGAGCAGTTCTTC. Translating gives CAWNIKGLSSYNEQFF.